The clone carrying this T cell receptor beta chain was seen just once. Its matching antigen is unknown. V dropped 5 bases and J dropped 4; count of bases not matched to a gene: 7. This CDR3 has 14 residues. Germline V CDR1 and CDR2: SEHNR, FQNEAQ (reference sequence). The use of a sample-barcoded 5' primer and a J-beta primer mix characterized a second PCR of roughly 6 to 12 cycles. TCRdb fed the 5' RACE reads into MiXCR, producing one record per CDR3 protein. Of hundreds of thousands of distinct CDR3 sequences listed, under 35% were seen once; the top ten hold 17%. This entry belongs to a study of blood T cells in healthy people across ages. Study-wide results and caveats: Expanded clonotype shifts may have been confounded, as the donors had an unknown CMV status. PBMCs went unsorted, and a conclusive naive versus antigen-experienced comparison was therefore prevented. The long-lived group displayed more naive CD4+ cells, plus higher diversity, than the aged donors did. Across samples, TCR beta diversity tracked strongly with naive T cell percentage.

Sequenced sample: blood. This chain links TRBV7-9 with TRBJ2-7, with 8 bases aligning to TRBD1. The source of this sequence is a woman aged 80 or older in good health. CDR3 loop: CASSPQGAEYEQYF. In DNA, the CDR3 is TGTGCCAGCAGCCCCCAGGGGGCGGAGTACGAGCAGTACTTC.